A selection of T cell receptor beta chains follows, all from one sample in a study of CD8 T cells in ankylosing spondylitis. TCRdb independently ran MiXCR on the 5' RACE reads; one entry per CDR3 protein. The top ten clones hold roughly a third of a sample with roughly 230,000 distinct CDR3 sequences, roughly 18% of them seen once. Sequenced sample: blood, either unsorted or a sorted T cell fraction (not recorded which). These receptor sequences come from a male donor with ankylosing spondylitis or in good health (not recorded which). Both conserved end residues are part of each CDR3. The order of the fields is J gene, CDR3 length, D gene, V gene, CDR3 protein. The D gene is left open where the match is weak.

J: TRBJ2-1; length: 14; D: -; V: TRBV5-1; CDR3: CASRFEKPYNEQFF
J: TRBJ2-7; length: 15; D: -; V: TRBV4-3; CDR3: CASSQDSEIDYEQYF
J: TRBJ2-7; length: 15; D: -; V: TRBV24-1; CDR3: CATSDSGSPYYEQYF
J: TRBJ2-7; length: 17; D: TRBD1; V: TRBV4-3; CDR3: CASSQDHSPGTAYEQYF
J: TRBJ2-2; length: 13; D: -; V: TRBV9; CDR3: CARSEAQPGELFF
J: TRBJ2-7; length: 12; D: TRBD2; V: TRBV6-5; CDR3: CASSAQGGEQYF
J: TRBJ2-4; length: 19; D: TRBD2; V: TRBV20-1; CDR3: CSARDTDSGRSLPQNIQYF
J: TRBJ2-7; length: 14; D: TRBD1; V: TRBV25-1; CDR3: CASSDLGQGYEQYF
J: TRBJ2-7; length: 15; D: -; V: TRBV29-1; CDR3: CSVEGATTTPSEQYF
J: TRBJ1-4; length: 16; D: TRBD1; V: TRBV29-1; CDR3: CSVEVPDRSSNEKLFF
J: TRBJ2-6; length: 17; D: TRBD2; V: TRBV19; CDR3: CASSSGRVDSGANVLTF
J: TRBJ2-7; length: 14; D: TRBD2; V: TRBV5-1; CDR3: CASSRSGGDYEQYF
J: TRBJ2-6; length: 17; D: -; V: TRBV27; CDR3: CASSLWDSSSGANVLTF
J: TRBJ2-1; length: 13; D: -; V: TRBV29-1; CDR3: CSVEPGAHNEQFF
J: TRBJ2-3; length: 14; D: TRBD2; V: TRBV12-3/TRBV12-4; CDR3: CASLAGLSTDTQYF
J: TRBJ1-3; length: 16; D: -; V: TRBV7-9; CDR3: CASSPSVGSSGNTIYF
J: TRBJ2-3; length: 14; D: -; V: TRBV5-4; CDR3: CASSLMGGTDTQYF
J: TRBJ1-1; length: 14; D: -; V: TRBV19; CDR3: CASSMEGLPDEAFF
J: TRBJ2-3; length: 16; D: TRBD2; V: TRBV6-2/TRBV6-3; CDR3: CASSYAAGEGGDTQYF
J: TRBJ2-7; length: 18; D: -; V: TRBV11-1; CDR3: CASSTPRAGQGATYEQYF
J: TRBJ2-7; length: 14; D: -; V: TRBV4-2; CDR3: CASSQDPRAGEQYF
J: TRBJ2-1; length: 15; D: -; V: TRBV28; CDR3: CASTQGGSSYNEQFF
J: TRBJ2-1; length: 15; D: TRBD2; V: TRBV5-4; CDR3: CASSLVSGVNNEQFF
J: TRBJ2-5; length: 16; D: TRBD2; V: TRBV28; CDR3: CASRSLTGGGAETQYF
J: TRBJ2-1; length: 13; D: TRBD2; V: TRBV27; CDR3: CATQAGVGNEQFF
J: TRBJ1-1; length: 15; D: -; V: TRBV5-1; CDR3: CASSLTAGFNTEAFF
J: TRBJ1-1; length: 14; D: -; V: TRBV28; CDR3: CASSSILSGAEAFF
J: TRBJ2-5; length: 13; D: TRBD2; V: TRBV7-9; CDR3: CASSSSGRETQYF
J: TRBJ2-5; length: 14; D: TRBD2; V: TRBV7-9; CDR3: CASSSSGTSETQYF
J: TRBJ2-7; length: 16; D: TRBD2; V: TRBV4-1; CDR3: CASSLLVSGRGDEQYF
J: TRBJ2-6; length: 19; D: TRBD1; V: TRBV6-1; CDR3: CASRSLQGPSLSGANVLTF
J: TRBJ2-7; length: 17; D: TRBD2; V: TRBV12-3/TRBV12-4; CDR3: CASSLQGARLAGVEQYF
J: TRBJ2-2; length: 14; D: -; V: TRBV9; CDR3: CASSVGTDTGELFF
J: TRBJ2-7; length: 13; D: -; V: TRBV11-2; CDR3: CASSLISSGEQYF
J: TRBJ1-5; length: 15; D: -; V: TRBV6-1; CDR3: CASNGQFGLAQPQHF
J: TRBJ2-3; length: 16; D: TRBD2; V: TRBV5-5; CDR3: CASSVGLAGGTDTQYF
J: TRBJ2-2; length: 13; D: -; V: TRBV7-8; CDR3: CASSGQNTGELFF
J: TRBJ2-7; length: 15; D: -; V: TRBV4-3; CDR3: CASSQGGPGGYEQYF
J: TRBJ2-4; length: 15; D: TRBD1; V: TRBV15; CDR3: CATSSRDRVDLIQYF
J: TRBJ2-7; length: 14; D: TRBD1; V: TRBV29-1; CDR3: CSVDGYRGSYEQYF
J: TRBJ2-7; length: 17; D: TRBD2; V: TRBV12-3/TRBV12-4; CDR3: CASSYQGMAGGIHEQYF
J: TRBJ2-5; length: 17; D: -; V: TRBV7-2; CDR3: CASTSMEVAPFGETQYF
J: TRBJ2-2; length: 14; D: -; V: TRBV29-1; CDR3: CSVVRTPLTGELFF
J: TRBJ2-3; length: 16; D: TRBD2; V: TRBV6-5; CDR3: CASSYVAGAATDTQYF
J: TRBJ2-3; length: 17; D: TRBD2; V: TRBV4-1; CDR3: CASSRLLAGGPIDTQYF
J: TRBJ2-1; length: 13; D: TRBD1; V: TRBV27; CDR3: CASEGQGGNEQFF
J: TRBJ1-5; length: 14; D: -; V: TRBV7-9; CDR3: CASSLGDSNQPQHF
J: TRBJ2-7; length: 13; D: -; V: TRBV4-1; CDR3: CASSQDRFYEQYF
J: TRBJ2-7; length: 16; D: TRBD1; V: TRBV9; CDR3: CASSVAPGGGSYEQYF
J: TRBJ2-7; length: 13; D: -; V: TRBV12-3/TRBV12-4; CDR3: CASSFSRDYEQYF
J: TRBJ2-1; length: 15; D: TRBD2; V: TRBV2; CDR3: CASSGTSGGYNEQFF
J: TRBJ1-2; length: 14; D: TRBD1; V: TRBV5-1; CDR3: CASRGTGGNYGYTF
J: TRBJ2-7; length: 16; D: -; V: TRBV6-2/TRBV6-3; CDR3: CASSSSFLGEAYEQYF
J: TRBJ2-7; length: 14; D: -; V: TRBV15; CDR3: CATSPKRAGDEQYF
J: TRBJ1-2; length: 17; D: -; V: TRBV20-1; CDR3: CSARDSSVPGANYGYTF
J: TRBJ1-5; length: 15; D: -; V: TRBV20-1; CDR3: CSARDEGRNHQPQHF
J: TRBJ1-1; length: 15; D: -; V: TRBV25-1; CDR3: CASSEQGSMNTEAFF
J: TRBJ2-7; length: 14; D: TRBD1; V: TRBV5-1; CDR3: CASSLVQGAWEQYF
J: TRBJ2-6; length: 16; D: -; V: TRBV29-1; CDR3: CSVVRKDRSGANVLTF